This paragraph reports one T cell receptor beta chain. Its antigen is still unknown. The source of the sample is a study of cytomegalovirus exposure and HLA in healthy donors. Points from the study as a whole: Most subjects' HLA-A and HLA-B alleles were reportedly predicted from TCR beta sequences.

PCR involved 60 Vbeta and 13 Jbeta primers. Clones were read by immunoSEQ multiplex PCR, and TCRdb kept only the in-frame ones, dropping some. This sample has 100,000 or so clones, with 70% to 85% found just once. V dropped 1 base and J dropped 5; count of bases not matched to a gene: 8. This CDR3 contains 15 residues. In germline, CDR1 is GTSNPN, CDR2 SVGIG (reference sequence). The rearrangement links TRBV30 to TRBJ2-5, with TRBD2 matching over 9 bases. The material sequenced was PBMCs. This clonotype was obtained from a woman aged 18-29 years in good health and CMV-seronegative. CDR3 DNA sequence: TGTGCCTGGAGTGATTTGCGGGGGGGCTGGGAGACCCAGTACTTC. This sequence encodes CAWSDLRGGWETQYF.